The 18 T cell receptor beta chains below all came from one sample that was sequenced in a study of blood T cell repertoires in COVID-19. The assay was immunoSEQ multiplex PCR, and TCRdb's table has in-frame clones only and misses some. The sample has tens of thousands of clones, about 80% seen once. The sequenced sample was peripheral blood. These receptors originate from an elderly man with COVID-19, enrolled during active disease.

The chain has TRBV9 and TRBJ2-7; D ambiguous. Germline V gene lookup returns CDR1 SGDLS and CDR2 YYNGEE. The V end lost 3 bases, the J end lost 1 base, and 17 bases lay between the germline ends. CDR3 length: 16 amino acids. CDR3 in amino acids: CASSAEPGLGSYEQYF. The CDR3, as DNA: TGTGCCAGCAGCGCCGAGCCTGGGCTTGGATCCTACGAGCAGTACTTC.

Concerning this clone itself: Germline is not matched at one junction end, which may reflect a read error. The V gene is TRBV14, the J gene TRBJ1-1; D remains unclear. CDR1 SGHDN and CDR2 FVKESK come from the germline V gene. The CDR3 totals 11 residues. As DNA, the CDR3 is TGTGCCAGCAGCCAAGCAAGCCAGGTTTCGTTT. It yields the protein CASSQASQVSF. Together with reference TRBV14 and TRBJ1-1, the CDR3 gives the full variable domain: EAGVTQFPSHSVIEKGQTVTLRCDPISGHDNLYWYRRVMGKEIKFLLHFVKESKQDESGMPNNRFLAERTGGTYSTLKVQPAELEDSGVYFCASSQASQVSFGQGTRLTVV.

The chain couples TRBV24-1 to TRBJ1-5; 12 bases align to TRBD1. The J segment lost 5 bases and the V segment lost 4 bases, leaving 5 bases of the junction unmatched. Germline-derived CDR1 and CDR2 are KGHDR and SFDVKD. The CDR3 consists of 16 residues. DNA for the CDR3: TGTGCCACCAGTGACCGGGACAGGGGGCTTGATCAGCCCCAGCATTTT. It specifies CATSDRDRGLDQPQHF.

The genes are TRBV28 and TRBJ2-2; D remains unclear. The CDR3 spans 12 residues. V was shortened by 1 base and J by 8 bases, with 5 bases between the two germline ends. From germline, CDR1 is MDHEN and CDR2 SYDVKM. The DNA of the CDR3 is TGTGCCAGCAGTTTATATCCGGGGGAGCTGTTTTTT. Protein sequence: CASSLYPGELFF. The whole variable domain, filled in from reference TRBV28 and TRBJ2-2, reads DVKVTQSSRYLVKRTGEKVFLECVQDMDHENMFWYRQDPGLGLRLIYFSYDVKMKEKGDIPEGYSVSREKKERFSLILESASTNQTSMYLCASSLYPGELFFGEGSRLTVL.

The gene calls are TRBV10-3 and TRBJ1-1; D gene ambiguous. Trimming stripped 4 bases from V and 3 bases from J, with 9 bases between. The CDR3 runs 13 residues. Germline assignment: CDR1 ENHRY and CDR2 SYGVKD. The CDR3 reads CAISARSDTEAFF. As DNA, the CDR3 is TGTGCCATCAGTGCCAGGTCCGACACTGAAGCTTTCTTT.

The CDR3 region is CAWRKSANYGYTF. DNA for the CDR3: TGTGCCTGGAGAAAGTCGGCTAACTATGGCTACACCTTC. The chain is built from TRBV30 and TRBJ1-2; D is unclear. With 3 bases removed from V and 0 bases from J, the gap between germline ends came to 8 bases. CDR3 size: 13 residues. The V gene's germline CDR1 is GTSNPN and CDR2 SVGIG (reference sequence).

The chain links TRBV6-6 to TRBJ1-1, with D uncertain. Germline CDR1 reads MNHNY; CDR2 reads SVGAGI (reference sequence). Between the trimmed V and J ends, which lost 2 bases and 1 base, there was a span of 8 bases. This CDR3 spans 14 amino acids. The CDR3 sequence: CASSYEIWNTEAFF. The DNA for the CDR3 is TGTGCCAGCAGTTACGAGATCTGGAACACTGAAGCTTTCTTT.

The V call is TRBV15, the J call TRBJ2-1, with a tentative D call TRBD1 (6 bases). Trimming stripped 5 bases from V and 2 bases from J, with 13 bases between. Germline V gene lookup returns CDR1 LNHNV and CDR2 YYDKDF (reference sequence). This CDR3 has 15 residues. CDR3 amino acids: CATSGGQSPYNEQFF. The CDR3 DNA reads as TGTGCCACCAGCGGTGGACAGTCCCCCTACAATGAGCAGTTCTTC.

V is TRBV7-2 and J is TRBJ2-7; 14 bases are shared with TRBD2. The J segment lost 4 bases and the V segment lost 2 bases, leaving 4 bases of the junction unmatched. Germline values: CDR1 SGHTA, CDR2 FQGNSA. CDR3 length equals 16 residues. Here the CDR3 DNA reads TGTGCCAGCAGCTTACTTGGACTAGCGGGGGGTTACGAGCAGTACTTC. Its protein is CASSLLGLAGGYEQYF.

This chain joins TRBV5-1 and TRBJ2-5; the match to TRBD1 covers 8 bases. The J segment lost 4 bases and the V segment lost 1 base, leaving 3 bases of the junction unmatched. The CDR3 is made up of 14 amino acids. Germline loops: CDR1 SGHRS, CDR2 YFSETQ. The CDR3 DNA is TGCGCCAGCAGCTTGTTCGGGACAGGAGAGACCCAGTACTTC. Translation: CASSLFGTGETQYF.

The chain joins TRBV6-5 to TRBJ2-1, with a weak D call TRBD2 (6 bases). Germline V gene lookup returns CDR1 MNHEY and CDR2 SVGAGI. CDR3 length: 13 residues. Trimming stripped 6 bases from V and 8 bases from J, with 14 bases between. DNA of the CDR3: TGTGCCAGCAGCAAGGGAGGCGGCTATGAGCAGTTCTTC. This translates into CASSKGGGYEQFF.

V and J are TRBV6-5 and TRBJ2-2; possible D gene TRBD2, 5 bases. Germline CDR1 MNHEY, CDR2 SVGAGI. The CDR3 sequence is 14 residues long. The V end was cut by 7 bases, the J end by 0 bases, with 9 bases between. The CDR3 nucleotides read TGTGCCAGCACGGGGTCGTCGAACACCGGGGAGCTGTTTTTT. As protein: CASTGSSNTGELFF.

The CDR3 DNA follows: TGTGCCAGCGGGAACAGGGAGGGGATGTCAAAACTGTTTTTT. Translating it yields CASGNREGMSKLFF. The V gene is TRBV25-1, the J gene TRBJ1-4, with D possibly being TRBD1 (6 bases). In germline, CDR1 is MGHDK, CDR2 SYGVNS. There are 14 residues in the CDR3. The V end was cut by 8 bases, the J end by 10 bases, with 20 bases between.

This sequence joins TRBV4-3 and TRBJ1-1; 8 nucleotides align to TRBD1. In germline, CDR1 is LGHNA, CDR2 YSLEER. Trimming at V came to 3 bases and at J to 5 bases, leaving 5 bases not matched to a gene. This CDR3 has 14 amino acids. This chain's CDR3 is CASSHRGHTTEAFF. The CDR3 DNA reads TGCGCCAGCAGCCACAGGGGGCATACAACTGAAGCTTTCTTT.

This clone was observed a single time. This chain uses TRBV7-3 with TRBJ1-1; D is undetermined. Germline lookup yields CDR1 SGHTA and CDR2 FQGTGA. This CDR3 spans 12 amino acids. The germline V and J ends were trimmed by 2 bases and 5 bases, with 6 bases remaining between them. CDR3 loop: CASSLGETEAFF. DNA for the CDR3: TGTGCCAGCAGCTTAGGAGAGACTGAAGCTTTCTTT.

This chain links TRBV4-3 with TRBJ1-1; D gene uncertain. CDR3 length: 16 residues. Between the trimmed V and J ends, which lost 4 bases and 1 base, there was a span of 16 bases. CDR1 is LGHNA, CDR2 YSLEER, per germline. As DNA, the CDR3 is TGCGCCAGCAGCCTAGCGAAAGGTTCAGGGAACACTGAAGCTTTCTTT. Its protein is CASSLAKGSGNTEAFF.

The rearrangement uses TRBV5-4 and TRBJ2-5; 8 nucleotides agree with TRBD2. The ends lost 4 bases at V and 0 bases at J; junction bases unmatched: 2. The CDR3 loop spans 14 amino acids. Germline loops: CDR1 SGHNT, CDR2 YYREEE (reference sequence). In DNA, the CDR3 is TGTGCCAGCAGCCGCGGGAGGAACCAAGAGACCCAGTACTTC. It is translated as CASSRGRNQETQYF.

J is TRBJ1-2 and V is TRBV19; unclear D gene. The CDR3 is 12 amino acids. Looked up from germline, CDR1 is LNHDA and CDR2 is SQIVND (reference sequence). V lost 5 bases to trimming and J lost 4 bases, with 8 bases between them. CDR3 DNA: TGTGCCAGTAGTGAGGGCTTCTATGGCTACACCTTC. Amino acid sequence: CASSEGFYGYTF.